Detailed here is one TCR beta chain. The antigen remains unidentified. PCR employed 60 Vbeta and 13 Jbeta primers. Some clones are missing from TCRdb's copy, which holds only in-frame ones; the method was immunoSEQ multiplex PCR. The sample gives more than 110,000 clones, roughly two thirds of which show up once; about 1.2% is in the top ten. The entry originates in a study of cytomegalovirus exposure and HLA in healthy donors. The germline CDR1 and CDR2 sequences are SEHNR and FQNEAQ (reference sequence). This CDR3 spans 16 amino acids. After removal of 5 bases from V and 0 bases from J, the junction contained 7 bases not matched to a gene. The study's findings and limits: In a later analysis, CMV-associated beta chains were mostly HLA-associated, it appeared. Across HLA loci, a later analysis found differing TCR association rates, with DRB1 most and HLA-C fewest. In vitro, a few CMV-associated chains proved specific for CMV antigens.

The sequence came from a woman between 40 and 55 years old in good health and CMV-seronegative. The rearrangement uses TRBV7-9 and TRBJ1-3; 7 positions agree with TRBD1. The sample comprised PBMCs. CDR3 amino acids: CASSPRQGFSGNTIYF. The CDR3 coding sequence is TGTGCCAGCAGCCCAAGACAGGGCTTCTCTGGAAACACCATATATTTT. Looking up the rest from reference TRBV7-9 and TRBJ1-3 gives the full variable domain: DTGVSQNPRHKITKRGQNVTFRCDPISEHNRLYWYRQTLGQGPEFLTYFQNEAQLEKSRLLSDRFSAERPKGSFSTLEIQRTEQGDSAMYLCASSPRQGFSGNTIYFGEGSWLTVV.